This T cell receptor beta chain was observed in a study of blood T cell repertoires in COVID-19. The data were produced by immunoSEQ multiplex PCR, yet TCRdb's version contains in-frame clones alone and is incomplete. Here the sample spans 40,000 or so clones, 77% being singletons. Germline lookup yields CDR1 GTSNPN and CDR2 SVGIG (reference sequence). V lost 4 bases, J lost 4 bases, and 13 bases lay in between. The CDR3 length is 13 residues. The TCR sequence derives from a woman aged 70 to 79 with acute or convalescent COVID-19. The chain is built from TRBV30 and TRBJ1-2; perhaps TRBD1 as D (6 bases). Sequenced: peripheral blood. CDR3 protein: CAWKRTDTYGYTF. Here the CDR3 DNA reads TGTGCCTGGAAAAGGACAGATACCTATGGCTACACCTTC.